The 32 T cell receptor beta chains below come from one sample, sequenced in a study of T cells in Graves' hyperthyroidism and ophthalmopathy. It was RNA transcripts that yielded the amplified TCR beta CDR3 regions. An initial round of RT-PCR targeting the TCR CDR3 relied on the HTBI primer set. MiXCR was run by TCRdb on the multiplex PCR reads, yielding one entry per CDR3 protein. The table lists about 320,000 distinct CDR3 sequences, 16% of them singletons. Sample: blood. The receptors stem from a man aged 25-40 years with Graves' hyperthyroidism.

This clonotype was observed many times. The rearrangement joins TRBV24-1 to TRBJ1-5; D is ambiguous. CDR3 length equals 13 residues. Germline V CDR1 and CDR2: KGHDR, SFDVKD. The V and J ends lost 5 bases and 3 bases respectively, with 7 bases between them. CDR3 in DNA: TGTGCCACCAGTGGGCAGCCCAATCAGCCCCAGCATTTT. Translating gives CATSGQPNQPQHF.

This chain uses TRBV7-9 with TRBJ2-5; tentatively, D is TRBD2 (5 bases). Trimming took off 5 bases at V and 10 bases at J, with 35 bases between the two ends. CDR1 and CDR2 (germline): SEHNR, FQNEAQ (reference sequence). CDR3 length: 19 residues. The CDR3 is CASSPRGPLGPSNLEDQYF. In DNA form, the CDR3 reads TGTGCCAGCAGCCCCCGAGGCCCCCTCGGGCCAAGTAACTTGGAGGACCAGTACTTC.

This clonotype was observed a few times. The chain links TRBV20-1 to TRBJ2-3, with D possibly matching TRBD1 (5 bases). In germline, CDR1 is DFQATT, CDR2 SNEGSKA (reference sequence). V was pared by 6 bases and J by 5 bases, with 15 bases between. This CDR3 spans 13 amino acids. CDR3 nucleotide sequence: TGCAGTGCAGACCCCGAAGGGGAAGATACGCAGTATTTT. Its translation: CSADPEGEDTQYF.

The chain joins TRBV12-3 or TRBV12-4 to TRBJ2-1, with D tentatively TRBD2 (6 bases). The V end was cut by 5 bases, the J end by 9 bases, with 23 bases between. The CDR3 length is 16 residues. DNA for the CDR3: TGTGCCAGCAGTCCCCCGACGGAACGGGAGCAAAGTGAGCAGTTCTTC. It yields the protein CASSPPTEREQSEQFF.

This clonotype was recorded many times. The chain is built from TRBV5-5 and TRBJ2-3; unclear D gene. Germline loops: CDR1 SGHKS, CDR2 YYEKEE (reference sequence). The CDR3 spans 14 residues. Between the trimmed V and J ends, which lost 0 bases and 4 bases, there was a span of 9 bases. The CDR3: CASSLDWMSDTQYF. In DNA, the CDR3 is TGTGCCAGCAGCTTGGATTGGATGTCAGATACGCAGTATTTT.

This clonotype was counted at least ten times. The V and J genes are TRBV18 and TRBJ2-7, with D possibly matching TRBD1 (5 bases). This CDR3 region has 13 residues. Germline assignment: CDR1 KGHSH and CDR2 LQKENI. Trimming left V 0 bases short and J 5 bases short, with 8 bases between. CDR3 in amino acids: CASSPPGVNEQYF. As DNA, the CDR3 is TGTGCCAGCTCACCACCAGGGGTAAACGAGCAGTACTTC.

This clonotype was detected only a few times. V is TRBV19 and J is TRBJ2-5; 12 bases are shared with TRBD2. The CDR3 totals 18 residues. Trimming at V came to 3 bases and at J to 3 bases, leaving 11 bases not matched to a gene. Germline-derived CDR1 and CDR2 are LNHDA and SQIVND (reference sequence). This chain's CDR3 is CASSIYRLAGGGEETQYF. CDR3 bases: TGTGCCAGTAGTATCTACCGCCTAGCGGGGGGGGGGGAAGAGACCCAGTACTTC.

This clonotype has a count of ten or more. The rearrangement links TRBV5-1 to TRBJ2-1; 8 bases line up with TRBD1. J gave up 1 base and V 3 bases, and 6 bases lay outside the gene matches. CDR1 is SGHRS, CDR2 YFSETQ, per germline. The CDR3 is made up of 16 amino acids. The CDR3 nucleotides read TGCGCCAGCAGCTCAGGGGGCCCACTTTCCTACAATGAGCAGTTCTTC. This encodes CASSSGGPLSYNEQFF.

The CDR3 DNA reads as TGTGCCAGCAGTGAAGCGGGCGGCGGTGATACGCAGTATTTT. This codes for CASSEAGGGDTQYF. V is TRBV6-1 and J is TRBJ2-3, with D unclear. V was shortened by 0 bases and J by 6 bases, with 10 bases between the two germline ends. This CDR3 spans 14 amino acids. Germline V gene lookup returns CDR1 MNHNS and CDR2 SASEGT.

In regard to this clonotype: A junction boundary mismatches the germline segment, possibly from a read error. V gene TRBV11-1 combines with J gene TRBJ2-2, with 10 bases matching TRBD1. This CDR3 spans 19 amino acids. Germline assignment: CDR1 SGHAT and CDR2 FQDESV (reference sequence). The CDR3 nucleotides read TGTGCCAGCAGCCCAGACAGGGGGCGCCAGTGGGAGGGCCCCGGGGAGCTGTGTTTT. It codes for CASSPDRGRQWEGPGELCF.

This clonotype was seen a few times. In DNA, the CDR3 is TGTGCCAGCGCGGACCGGGACAGGACCTACAATGAGCAGTTCTTC. This sequence encodes CASADRDRTYNEQFF. This chain links TRBV6-4 with TRBJ2-1; the match to TRBD1 covers 8 bases. Germline assignment: CDR1 MRHNA and CDR2 SNTAGT. With V trimmed by 8 bases and J by 2 bases, 8 bases remained unmatched. This CDR3 spans 15 amino acids.

This clonotype was recorded many times. This chain links TRBV6-5 with TRBJ2-2; a weak D match, TRBD1 (6 bases). Deletions cut 0 bases from V and 5 bases from J, with 10 bases between. In germline, CDR1 is MNHEY, CDR2 SVGAGI. CDR3 size: 15 residues. The CDR3 DNA reads TGTGCCAGCAGTTACTCACCTACAGGGACCGGGGAGCTGTTTTTT. Translation: CASSYSPTGTGELFF.

This clonotype was detected ten times or more. J is TRBJ2-1 and V is TRBV12-3 or TRBV12-4, with 9 bases matching TRBD2. V lost 4 bases, J lost 7 bases, and 8 bases stayed unmatched. The CDR3 spans 15 residues. CDR3 nucleotide sequence: TGTGCCAGCAGTTCCCAAGCGGGAGGTTGGAATGAGCAGTTCTTC. This translates into CASSSQAGGWNEQFF.

Only a few counts were recorded for this clonotype. The V and J genes are TRBV5-1 and TRBJ2-3, with TRBD2 matching 8 bases. J was trimmed by 2 bases and V by 4 bases; bases with no gene match: 12. This CDR3 region has 17 residues. The germline gives CDR1 SGHRS, CDR2 YFSETQ. CDR3 DNA: TGCGCCAGCAGCCCAAACCCCAGCGGGAGCTCCACAGATACGCAGTATTTT. The encoded protein is CASSPNPSGSSTDTQYF.

This clonotype appeared a few times. The chain couples TRBV12-3 or TRBV12-4 to TRBJ2-1; D is perhaps TRBD2 (5 bases). The germline V and J ends were trimmed by 5 bases and 5 bases, with 22 bases remaining between them. This CDR3 contains 17 residues. The CDR3 sequence is CASSPTLSGGFDNEQFF. In DNA, the CDR3 is TGTGCCAGCAGTCCCACTCTATCTGGCGGGTTCGACAATGAGCAGTTCTTC.

The chain has TRBV30 and TRBJ1-5; D not resolved. CDR3 length: 14 amino acids. Germline-derived CDR1 and CDR2 are GTSNPN and SVGIG (reference sequence). V was clipped by 0 bases and J by 5 bases, with 11 bases between them. CDR3 sequence: CAWSVGASYQPQHF. CDR3 coding DNA: TGTGCCTGGAGTGTAGGTGCCAGCTATCAGCCCCAGCATTTT.

This clonotype was detected ten times or more. CDR3 region: CATSAEGMETEAFF. CDR3 nucleotides: TGTGCCACCTCCGCGGAGGGTATGGAGACTGAAGCTTTCTTT. V gene TRBV24-1 combines with J gene TRBJ1-1; D call uncertain. Germline CDR1 reads KGHDR; CDR2 reads SFDVKD. The CDR3 extends over 14 amino acids. V lost 9 bases to trimming and J lost 5 bases, with 18 bases between them.

V usage is TRBV27 and J usage is TRBJ2-1; TRBD2 is a possible D gene (6 bases). Germline CDR1 and CDR2: MNHEY and SMNVEV (reference sequence). This CDR3 is built from 15 residues. Trimming took off 6 bases at V and 7 bases at J, with 19 bases between the two ends. CDR3 coding DNA: TGTGCCAGCAGACGCACCGGGACTCCTAGTAATGAGCAGTTCTTC. Translation gives CASRRTGTPSNEQFF.

There are many counts of this clonotype. The V and J genes are TRBV29-1 and TRBJ1-1; possibly TRBD1 for D (5 bases). Germline CDR1 SQVTM, CDR2 ANQGSEA. This CDR3 region has 14 residues. Trimming left V 5 bases short and J 0 bases short, with 13 bases between. The CDR3 protein is CSVTRQILNTEAFF. The CDR3 DNA reads as TGCAGCGTTACCAGACAGATACTGAACACTGAAGCTTTCTTT.

The table lists this clonotype with a few counts. This chain joins TRBV20-1 and TRBJ1-6, with TRBD1 matching 9 bases. The germline CDR1 and CDR2 sequences are DFQATT and SNEGSKA (reference sequence). This CDR3 region has 13 residues. V gave up 8 bases and J gave up 7 bases; unmatched junction bases: 6. The CDR3 coding sequence is TGCAGTACAAGACAGGGGGTGAATTCACCCCTCCACTTT. This codes for CSTRQGVNSPLHF.

This clonotype was seen at least ten times. The gene calls are TRBV27 and TRBJ2-1; no reliable D call. The germline V and J ends were trimmed by 2 bases and 5 bases, with 7 bases remaining between them. Germline lookup yields CDR1 MNHEY and CDR2 SMNVEV (reference sequence). This CDR3 is built from 13 residues. CDR3 coding DNA: TGTGCCAGCAGTTTACGTCTTAACAATGAGCAGTTCTTC. Its protein is CASSLRLNNEQFF.

There are many counts of this clonotype. This chain links TRBV2 with TRBJ2-5; a weak D match, TRBD2 (5 bases). Deletions cut 11 bases from V and 5 bases from J, with 18 bases between. The CDR3 has 13 amino acids. CDR1 SNHLY and CDR2 FYNNEI come from the germline V gene. The CDR3 here is CAAAGVERETQYF. The CDR3 bases are TGTGCCGCCGCCGGGGTCGAGAGGGAGACCCAGTACTTC.

Concerning this clonotype itself: The junction and the germline gene differ at one end; a read error may be behind it. The V call is TRBV29-1, the J call TRBJ2-5; D uncertain. The CDR3 is 12 residues long. Germline V lookup: CDR1 SQVTM, CDR2 ANQGSEA. Written as DNA, the CDR3 is TGCAGCGTTGGACCACCCGAAGACACCCAGTACTTC. Its translation: CSVGPPEDTQYF.

This clonotype was observed many times. The chain joins TRBV2 to TRBJ1-2; 7 nucleotides line up with TRBD1. Trimming at V came to 1 base and at J to 4 bases, leaving 3 bases not matched to a gene. The CDR3 is made up of 14 amino acids. The germline CDR1 and CDR2 sequences are SNHLY and FYNNEI. The DNA of the CDR3 is TGTGCCAGCAGTGAAGTTCGGGACAGCTATGGCTACACCTTC. This codes for CASSEVRDSYGYTF.

This clonotype was detected only once. The chain links TRBV11-3 to TRBJ2-1, with D possibly TRBD2 on 5 matching bases. The V end was cut by 3 bases, the J end by 2 bases, with 17 bases between. The germline CDR1 and CDR2 sequences are SGHNT and YENEEA. The length of the CDR3 is 17 residues. The CDR3 nucleotides read TGTGCCAGCAGCTTCTCGACTGGATGGGAGCCCTACAATGAGCAGTTCTTC. It codes for CASSFSTGWEPYNEQFF.

Many counts were recorded for this clonotype. This chain joins TRBV29-1 and TRBJ1-1; D ambiguous. The germline V gene has CDR1 SQVTM and CDR2 ANQGSEA. V was shortened by 3 bases and J by 3 bases, with 11 bases between the two germline ends. The CDR3 runs to 13 residues. The DNA for the CDR3 is TGCAGCGTTGACTGGGGTGGGGACACTGAAGCTTTCTTT. It codes for CSVDWGGDTEAFF.

A few counts support this clonotype. This chain uses TRBV6-1 with TRBJ2-1; TRBD2 aligns across 10 bases. Germline V gene data show CDR1 as MNHNS and CDR2 as SASEGT. Trimming removed 6 bases from V and 5 bases from J; junction bases left unmatched: 4. CDR3 size: 14 residues. The chain's CDR3 is CASRIAGGNNEQFF. CDR3 bases: TGTGCCAGCAGAATAGCGGGAGGTAACAATGAGCAGTTCTTC.

This clonotype was detected many times. The chain's CDR3 is CATSDAGQGDTEAFF. DNA of the CDR3: TGTGCCACCAGTGACGCGGGACAGGGAGACACTGAAGCTTTCTTT. The chain recombines TRBV24-1 with TRBJ1-1; 9 positions agree with TRBD1. CDR1 KGHDR and CDR2 SFDVKD come from the germline V gene. The CDR3 covers 15 residues. Trimming removed 4 bases from V and 3 bases from J; junction bases left unmatched: 5.

This clonotype was seen a few times. The chain joins TRBV4-1 to TRBJ1-1, with a tentative D call TRBD1 (5 bases). Germline CDR1 MGHRA, CDR2 YSYEKL. This CDR3 comprises 14 residues. V dropped 5 bases and J dropped 2 bases, with 12 bases sitting between them. Here the CDR3 DNA reads TGCGCCAGCAGCACACAGGATCGAAACACTGAAGCTTTCTTT. Protein sequence: CASSTQDRNTEAFF.

In its sample, this clonotype was seen many times. This rearrangement joins TRBV29-1 to TRBJ2-5, with 7 bases that match TRBD2. Trimming removed 6 bases from V and 2 bases from J; junction bases left unmatched: 9. Germline assignment: CDR1 SQVTM and CDR2 ANQGSEA. CDR3 size: 14 residues. The CDR3 DNA reads as TGCAGCGTGATGGACACCGGGGGGCAAGAGACCCAGTACTTC. This translates into CSVMDTGGQETQYF.

This clonotype occurred many times. This chain's CDR3 is CASGLRTSSYNEQFF. CDR3 DNA sequence: TGTGCCAGCGGATTGCGTACGAGCTCCTACAATGAGCAGTTCTTC. The chain links TRBV12-3 or TRBV12-4 to TRBJ2-1, with no clear D. CDR3 size: 15 residues. Trimming pared 8 bases from V and 0 bases from J, leaving 14 bases between.

Many counts were recorded for this clonotype. The chain couples TRBV6-1 to TRBJ2-5; D tentatively reads TRBD1 or TRBD2 (5 bases each). Germline-derived CDR1 and CDR2 are MNHNS and SASEGT. V was clipped by 5 bases and J by 3 bases, with 16 bases between them. The CDR3 extends over 15 amino acids. The CDR3 is CASSPGTPAEETQYF. In DNA, the CDR3 is TGTGCCAGCAGTCCCGGGACCCCGGCTGAAGAGACCCAGTACTTC.